A single sample is the source of the 11 T cell receptor beta chains below, sequenced in a study of CD8 T cells in Susac syndrome (dated by TCRdb to the late 2010s). The library was obtained by the immunoSEQ multiplex PCR assay. RNA was extracted using the RNeasy kit, and roughly 0.5 to 1 ug of the RNA was reverse transcribed with random hexamers. The public sequencing data were trimmed at Q25 with fastp and processed into clonotypes with MiXCR by TCRdb, which kept only in-frame beta chains. All rows with the same CDR3 protein become a single entry with the most common DNA and genes. A total of roughly 80,000 distinct CDR3 sequences appear in this sample, approximately 94% of them only once. The top ten clones comprise about 0.3% of the sample. Input material: CD8+ T cells from PBMCs. Receptor source: a human donor in good health.

The genes are TRBV27 and TRBJ2-4, with no clear D. Per the germline V gene, CDR1 is MNHEY and CDR2 is SMNVEV (reference sequence). The V end lost 5 bases, the J end lost 2 bases, and 7 bases lay between the germline ends. This CDR3 has 13 amino acids. Written as DNA, the CDR3 is TGTGCCAGCAGTAGCAGCTCCAAAAACATTCAGTACTTC. Its translation: CASSSSSKNIQYF.

The V and J genes are TRBV6-5 and TRBJ2-7; 9 bases line up with TRBD1. This CDR3 comprises 14 residues. Germline CDR1 reads MNHEY; CDR2 reads SVGAGI. The J segment lost 2 bases and the V segment lost 2 bases, leaving 1 base of the junction unmatched. Written as DNA, the CDR3 is TGTGCCAGCAGTTACGGGACAGGGACCTACGAGCAGTACTTC. It specifies CASSYGTGTYEQYF.

The rearrangement uses TRBV5-4 and TRBJ1-1; D is unclear. The V and J ends lost 1 base and 1 base respectively, with 14 bases between them. CDR1 and CDR2 from the germline V gene are SGHNT and YYREEE (reference sequence). The CDR3 covers 16 residues. CDR3 amino acids: CASSLKPYSGNTEAFF. CDR3 sequence (DNA): TGTGCCAGCAGCTTGAAGCCGTACAGTGGGAACACTGAAGCTTTCTTT. The whole variable domain, remainder taken from reference TRBV5-4 and TRBJ1-1, is ETGVTQSPTHLIKTRGQQVTLRCSSQSGHNTVSWYQQALGQGPQFIFQYYREEENGRGNFPPRFSGLQFPNYSSELNVNALELDDSALYLCASSLKPYSGNTEAFFGQGTRLTVV.

On this clonotype itself: One end of the junction is discordant with germline, which a read error may explain. The chain carries TRBV23-1 and TRBJ1-4; D is undetermined. TRBV23-1 is labeled an ORF, and its function is uncertain. The CDR3 length is 15 residues. CDR3: CASSPTTGPKDPRRF. For the CDR3, the DNA is TGCGCCAGCAGTCCCACTACGGGCCCGAAGGACCCGAGGCGTTTT.

The rearrangement links TRBV10-2 to TRBJ1-2; TRBD1 matches 8 bases. The CDR3 is 14 amino acids. Germline-derived CDR1 and CDR2 are WSHSY and SAAADI. The junction had 8 bases not matched to a gene; V was cut back by 5 bases and J by 6 bases. The CDR3 DNA follows: TGCGCCAGCAGTCCTGACAGGGGAGCTGATGGCTACACCTTC. Translated: CASSPDRGADGYTF.

The genes are TRBV20-1 and TRBJ2-2; TRBD1 is a possible D gene (6 bases). This CDR3 is 15 amino acids long. V was pared by 0 bases and J by 2 bases, with 10 bases between. Germline CDR1 and CDR2: DFQATT and SNEGSKA (reference sequence). The CDR3 DNA sequence: TGCAGTGCTAGAGATTGGACAGAAAACACCGGGGAGCTGTTTTTT. Its translation: CSARDWTENTGELFF.

This clonotype was seen more than once but under ten times. The chain combines TRBV5-4 with TRBJ2-5, with 9 bases identical to TRBD2. Looked up from germline, CDR1 is SGHNT and CDR2 is YYREEE (reference sequence). J lost 4 bases, V lost 0 bases, and 10 bases had no gene match. CDR3 length: 17 amino acids. For the CDR3, the DNA is TGTGCCAGCAGCTTGGGGGTGGTAGCGGGAGAGGGAGAGACCCAGTACTTC. As protein: CASSLGVVAGEGETQYF.

The chain uses TRBV7-9 and TRBJ2-3, with 9 bases aligning to TRBD2. CDR3 length equals 15 residues. J gave up 5 bases and V 3 bases, and 6 bases lay outside the gene matches. Germline lookup yields CDR1 SEHNR and CDR2 FQNEAQ (reference sequence). CDR3 sequence: CASSLAGGPGDTQYF. DNA for the CDR3: TGTGCCAGCAGCTTGGCGGGGGGGCCAGGAGATACGCAGTATTTT.

This clonotype has a single count. The genes are TRBV5-1 and TRBJ1-1; no firm D call. This CDR3 comprises 13 residues. Germline CDR1 SGHRS, CDR2 YFSETQ. The germline V and J ends were trimmed by 4 bases and 2 bases, with 9 bases remaining between them. The CDR3 DNA reads as TGCGCCAGCAGCGGACCTCCCAACACTGAAGCTTTCTTT. Protein product: CASSGPPNTEAFF.

The chain uses TRBV4-3 and TRBJ2-3; the D is unclear. The CDR3 consists of 15 residues. The V gene's germline CDR1 is LGHNA and CDR2 YSLEER. The ends were cut back, 1 base at V and 2 bases at J, with 10 bases in the middle. The CDR3 bases are TGCGCCAGCAGCCAAGGGGTCAGAATCACAGATACGCAGTATTTT. Translated: CASSQGVRITDTQYF.

This chain links TRBV29-1 with TRBJ1-2; D is unresolved. Germline V gene data show CDR1 as SQVTM and CDR2 as ANQGSEA. Between the trimmed V and J ends, which lost 4 bases and 4 bases, there was a span of 19 bases. There are 15 residues in the CDR3. CDR3 amino acids: CSVAGGMGKSYGYTF. In DNA form, the CDR3 reads TGCAGCGTTGCGGGTGGAATGGGTAAATCCTATGGCTACACCTTC.